What follows are 20 T cell receptor beta chains derived from one specimen sequenced in a study of OX40 agonist ivuxolimab in advanced cancers. The table came from immunoSEQ multiplex PCR; TCRdb's copy has only in-frame clones and leaves some out. The sample shows 100,000 to 140,000 clones, less than 95% of them seen only once. The source material was CD4+ or CD8+ T cells sorted from blood, sampled in a trial of the OX40 agonist ivuxolimab. The receptors originated from an adult with an advanced solid tumor such as melanoma, head and neck, liver or kidney cancer.

V gene TRBV28 combines with J gene TRBJ2-1; the match to TRBD2 covers 14 bases. With 6 bases clipped from V and 5 bases from J, the junction kept 3 bases outside the gene matches. This CDR3 comprises 15 residues. CDR1 is MDHEN and CDR2 is SYDVKM in the germline V gene. The CDR3 spells CASSRLAGGNNEQFF. The CDR3 bases are TGTGCCAGCAGCCGACTAGCGGGAGGGAACAATGAGCAGTTCTTC.

The V gene is TRBV4-3, the J gene TRBJ1-6, with D possibly TRBD1 on 6 matching bases. The germline gives CDR1 LGHNA, CDR2 YSLEER. The germline V and J ends were trimmed by 2 bases and 0 bases, with 14 bases remaining between them. CDR3 length: 18 amino acids. The CDR3 DNA is TGCGCCAGCAGCCAAAGGGACACGGGTTCCTCCTATAATTCACCCCTCCACTTT. It codes for CASSQRDTGSSYNSPLHF.

This rearrangement joins TRBV5-1 to TRBJ2-1, with TRBD1 identical over 9 bases. This CDR3 has 15 residues. Per germline, CDR1 SGHRS and CDR2 YFSETQ. Unmatched junction bases numbered 8, after V lost 4 bases and J lost 6 bases. For the CDR3, the DNA is TGCGCCAGCAGCGCCAGGGACAGGGCGGTCAATGAGCAGTTCTTC. Its translation: CASSARDRAVNEQFF.

This clone was observed a single time. The CDR3 DNA follows: TGTGCCAGCAGCAGACGGACTAGACAGGGCAGCAATCAGCCCCAGCATTTT. Translated: CASSRRTRQGSNQPQHF. This chain uses TRBV7-3 with TRBJ1-5; 7 bases map to TRBD1. The CDR3 is 17 amino acids. The V gene's germline CDR1 is SGHTA and CDR2 FQGTGA. Trimming cost V 5 bases and J 1 base; bases outside gene matches: 11.

The chain combines TRBV27 with TRBJ2-1; tentative D call: TRBD2 (6 bases). The CDR3 has 13 amino acids. CDR1 and CDR2 from the germline V gene are MNHEY and SMNVEV (reference sequence). V was shortened by 10 bases and J by 12 bases, with 22 bases between the two germline ends. CDR3 sequence: CATHGTAMGGQFF. The CDR3 bases are TGTGCCACCCACGGGACTGCCATGGGGGGGCAGTTCTTC.

The rearrangement uses TRBV11-2 and TRBJ2-5; 7 nucleotides match TRBD1. Unmatched junction bases numbered 11, after V lost 5 bases and J lost 5 bases. The CDR3 loop spans 15 amino acids. The germline V gene has CDR1 SGHAT and CDR2 FQNNGV. The CDR3 nucleotides are TGTGCCAGCAGCCCGGCGGGCGGCAGGGGGGAGACCCAGTACTTC. Residues: CASSPAGGRGETQYF.

The chain carries TRBV11-1 and TRBJ2-5; D gene uncertain. CDR3 size: 11 residues. Per germline, CDR1 SGHAT and CDR2 FQDESV (reference sequence). Trimming removed 1 base from V and 4 bases from J, with 1 base in between. The CDR3, as DNA: TGTGCCAGCAGCTTAGGAGAGACCCAGTACTTC. Translation: CASSLGETQYF. Full variable domain (rest looked up from reference TRBV11-1 and TRBJ2-5): EAEVAQSPRYKITEKSQAVAFWCDPISGHATLYWYRQILGQGPELLVQFQDESVVDDSQLPKDRFSAERLKGVDSTLKIQPAELGDSAMYLCASSLGETQYFGPGTRLLVL.

The chain combines TRBV20-1 with TRBJ2-7, with D uncertain. V was shortened by 5 bases and J by 6 bases, with 11 bases between the two germline ends. Germline V gives CDR1 DFQATT, CDR2 SNEGSKA (reference sequence). The length of the CDR3 is 11 residues. The CDR3 reads CSALGPLEQYF. CDR3 nucleotide sequence: TGCAGTGCTTTAGGGCCCCTCGAGCAGTACTTC.

The V gene is TRBV28, the J gene TRBJ2-7; 7 nucleotides align to TRBD1. V lost 9 bases and J lost 3; bases outside the gene matches: 8. CDR1 and CDR2 from the germline V gene are MDHEN and SYDVKM. The CDR3 runs 13 residues. The CDR3 DNA reads as TGTGCCAGACTCCGGGACAGCTTCTACGAGCAGTACTTC. Its protein product is CARLRDSFYEQYF. Combining the CDR3 with reference TRBV28 and TRBJ2-7 gives the whole variable domain DVKVTQSSRYLVKRTGEKVFLECVQDMDHENMFWYRQDPGLGLRLIYFSYDVKMKEKGDIPEGYSVSREKKERFSLILESASTNQTSMYLCARLRDSFYEQYFGPGTRLTVT.

The V gene is TRBV7-3, the J gene TRBJ1-1; a possible D gene is TRBD1 (6 bases). V was shortened by 5 bases and J by 2 bases, with 15 bases between the two germline ends. In germline, CDR1 is SGHTA, CDR2 FQGTGA. This CDR3 is 15 amino acids long. The CDR3 spells CASSPQTGVNTEAFF. The CDR3 coding sequence is TGTGCCAGCAGCCCCCAGACAGGTGTCAACACTGAAGCTTTCTTT.

The genes are TRBV7-9 and TRBJ1-1; tentative D call: TRBD1 (5 bases). This CDR3 has 14 residues. Trimming took 7 bases from V and 5 from J, leaving 17 bases between them. The germline V gene has CDR1 SEHNR and CDR2 FQNEAQ (reference sequence). The CDR3 DNA sequence: TGTGCCAGCAACCGGAGGGGCGCGATGACTGAAGCTTTCTTT. This sequence encodes CASNRRGAMTEAFF.

The chain carries TRBV7-3 and TRBJ2-5; D is ambiguous. The CDR3 length is 14 residues. V lost 3 bases to trimming and J lost 1 base, with 9 bases between them. Per germline, CDR1 SGHTA and CDR2 FQGTGA. The CDR3 region is CASSFNGVQETQYF. CDR3 nucleotides: TGTGCCAGCAGCTTTAATGGAGTCCAAGAGACCCAGTACTTC.

The sample holds a few counts of this clone. V and J are TRBV27 and TRBJ1-5, with 9 bases matching TRBD1. Germline V CDR1 and CDR2: MNHEY, SMNVEV (reference sequence). Germline trimming cut 5 bases from V and 3 bases from J; bases unmatched to any gene: 5. The CDR3 extends over 15 amino acids. The CDR3 protein is CASSPWDRVNQPQHF. For the CDR3, the DNA is TGTGCCAGCAGTCCCTGGGACAGGGTCAATCAGCCCCAGCATTTT.

V gene TRBV5-1 combines with J gene TRBJ1-1; the match to TRBD1 covers 9 bases. The V gene end was trimmed by 4 bases and the J gene end by 5 bases; junction bases not matched to a gene: 9. Germline CDR1 is SGHRS and CDR2 is YFSETQ. This CDR3 spans 15 amino acids. CDR3 sequence (DNA): TGCGCCAGCAGCGCTACTATAGGGACAGGGACTGAAGCTTTCTTT. Protein: CASSATIGTGTEAFF. The full variable domain, completed using reference TRBV5-1 and TRBJ1-1, is KAGVTQTPRYLIKTRGQQVTLSCSPISGHRSVSWYQQTPGQGLQFLFEYFSETQRNKGNFPGRFSGRQFSNSRSEMNVSTLELGDSALYLCASSATIGTGTEAFFGQGTRLTVV.

As concerns this clone: Other nucleotide sequences from this sample produce the same CDR3. This rearrangement joins TRBV6-5 to TRBJ2-7, with TRBD1 matching 8 bases. CDR3 length: 14 amino acids. After removal of 0 bases from V and 4 bases from J, the junction contained 2 bases not matched to a gene. Germline assignment: CDR1 MNHEY and CDR2 SVGAGI. The chain's CDR3 is CASSYSGTGYEQYF. The CDR3 DNA reads as TGTGCCAGCAGTTACTCCGGGACAGGTTACGAGCAGTACTTC.

CDR3 in DNA: TGTGCCAGCAACGGGGGGCTAGCGCCGTTCACGCAGTATTTT. Its translation: CASNGGLAPFTQYF. J is TRBJ2-3 and V is TRBV28; D perhaps matches TRBD2 (7 bases). The CDR3 is made up of 14 amino acids. V lost 7 bases and J 9 bases, leaving 20 bases between the germline ends. Germline lookup yields CDR1 MDHEN and CDR2 SYDVKM.

The V and J genes are TRBV10-3 and TRBJ1-1; 7 bases are a match to TRBD1. The CDR3 spans 15 residues. CDR1 is ENHRY and CDR2 is SYGVKD in the germline V gene. Trimming took 6 bases from V and 0 from J; bases not matched to a gene: 7. This CDR3 reads CAIRGGQTMNTEAFF. The CDR3 DNA follows: TGTGCCATCAGGGGGGGACAGACCATGAACACTGAAGCTTTCTTT.

This clone was detected once. The rearrangement links TRBV7-9 to TRBJ2-3; TRBD2 aligns across 13 bases. This CDR3 contains 16 residues. With 3 bases clipped from V and 4 bases from J, the junction kept 4 bases outside the gene matches. In germline, CDR1 is SEHNR, CDR2 FQNEAQ (reference sequence). The CDR3 DNA reads TGTGCCAGCAGCTTTGGGACTAGCGGGACTCCAGATACGCAGTATTTT. Its protein product is CASSFGTSGTPDTQYF. The whole variable domain, remainder taken from reference TRBV7-9 and TRBJ2-3, is DTGVSQNPRHKITKRGQNVTFRCDPISEHNRLYWYRQTLGQGPEFLTYFQNEAQLEKSRLLSDRFSAERPKGSFSTLEIQRTEQGDSAMYLCASSFGTSGTPDTQYFGPGTRLTVL.

V usage is TRBV5-1 and J usage is TRBJ2-2; unclear D gene. In germline, CDR1 is SGHRS, CDR2 YFSETQ. Trimming stripped 0 bases from V and 4 bases from J, with 10 bases between. The CDR3 has 15 residues. CDR3 DNA sequence: TGCGCCAGCAGCTTGGGGGATGTCAGCACCGGGGAGCTGTTTTTT. Translated: CASSLGDVSTGELFF.

This clone has only a few counts. The rearrangement joins TRBV2 to TRBJ1-6; TRBD1 aligns across 9 bases. The CDR3 is 16 residues long. V lost 7 bases to trimming and J lost 7 bases; unmatched junction nucleotides: 11. Germline V gives CDR1 SNHLY, CDR2 FYNNEI. CDR3 DNA sequence: TGTGCCAGCACTGCTGAGAGAGGACAGGGGAATTCACCCCTCCACTTT. Protein sequence: CASTAERGQGNSPLHF.